The entry below gives a single TCR beta chain sequence along with its context. Its antigen remains unidentified. This sample is drawn from a study of T cell responses to AZD1222 COVID-19 vaccine. CDR1 is PRHDT and CDR2 is FYEKMQ in the germline V gene (reference sequence). The length of the CDR3 is 15 residues. V gave up 5 bases and J gave up 5 bases; unmatched junction bases: 9. Study-wide results and caveats: Regions 160-218 and 743-854 dominated among vaccine-associated CD4 TCRs spanning spike. Clonal diversity was possibly underestimated, and white British individuals and females predominated among donors. Spike-specific TCR breadth and depth rose after two AZD1222 doses. Seropositivity was recorded at baseline in only a handful of AZD1222 recipients.

The table came from immunoSEQ multiplex PCR; TCRdb's copy has only in-frame clones and leaves some out. The top ten hold 1.5% to 2% of the sample, which has about 140,000 clones, approximately 89% seen once. The V gene is TRBV13, the J gene TRBJ2-5, with 9 positions matching TRBD1. The TCR comes from an adult who received the AZD1222 COVID-19 vaccine. Material: peripheral blood, obtained 28 days after the second AZD1222 dose. The CDR3 is CASSAAGQGGETQYF. CDR3 nucleotides: TGTGCCAGCAGCGCCGCGGGACAGGGAGGGGAGACCCAGTACTTC.